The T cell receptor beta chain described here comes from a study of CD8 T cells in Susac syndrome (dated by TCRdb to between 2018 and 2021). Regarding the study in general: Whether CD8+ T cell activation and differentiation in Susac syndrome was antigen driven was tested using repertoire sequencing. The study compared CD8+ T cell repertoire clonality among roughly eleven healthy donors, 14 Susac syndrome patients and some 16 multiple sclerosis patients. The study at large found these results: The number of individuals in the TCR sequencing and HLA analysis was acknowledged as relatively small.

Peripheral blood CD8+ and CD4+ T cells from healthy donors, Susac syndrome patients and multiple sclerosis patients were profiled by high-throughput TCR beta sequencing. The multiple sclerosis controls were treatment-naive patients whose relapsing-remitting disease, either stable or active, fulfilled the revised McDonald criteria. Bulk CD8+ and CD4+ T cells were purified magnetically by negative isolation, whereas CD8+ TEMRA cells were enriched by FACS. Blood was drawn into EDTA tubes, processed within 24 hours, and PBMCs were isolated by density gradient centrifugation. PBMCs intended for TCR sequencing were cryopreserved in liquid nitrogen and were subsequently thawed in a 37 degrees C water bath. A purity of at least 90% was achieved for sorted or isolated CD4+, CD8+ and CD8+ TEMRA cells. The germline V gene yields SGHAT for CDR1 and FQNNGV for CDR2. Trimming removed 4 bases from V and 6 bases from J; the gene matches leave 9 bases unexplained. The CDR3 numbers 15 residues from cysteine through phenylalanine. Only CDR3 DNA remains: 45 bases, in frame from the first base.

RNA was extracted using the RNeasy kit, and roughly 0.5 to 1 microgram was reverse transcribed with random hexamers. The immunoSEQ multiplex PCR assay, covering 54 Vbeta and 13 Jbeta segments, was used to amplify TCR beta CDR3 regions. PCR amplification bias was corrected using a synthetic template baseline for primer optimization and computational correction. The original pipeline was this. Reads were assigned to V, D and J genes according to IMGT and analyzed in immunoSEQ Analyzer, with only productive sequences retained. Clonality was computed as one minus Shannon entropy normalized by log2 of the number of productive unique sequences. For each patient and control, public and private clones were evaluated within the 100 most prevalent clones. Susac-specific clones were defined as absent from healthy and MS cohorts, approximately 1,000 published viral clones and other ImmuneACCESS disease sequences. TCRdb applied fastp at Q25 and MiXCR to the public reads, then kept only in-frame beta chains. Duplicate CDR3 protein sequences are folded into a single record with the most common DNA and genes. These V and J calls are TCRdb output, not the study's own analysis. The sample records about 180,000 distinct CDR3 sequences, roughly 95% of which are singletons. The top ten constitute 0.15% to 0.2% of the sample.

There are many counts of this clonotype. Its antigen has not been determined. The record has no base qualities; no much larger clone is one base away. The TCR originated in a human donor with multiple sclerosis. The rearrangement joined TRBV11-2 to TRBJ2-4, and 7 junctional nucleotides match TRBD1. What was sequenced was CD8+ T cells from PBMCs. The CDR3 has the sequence CASSWGTDRRNIQYF. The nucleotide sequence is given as TGTGCCAGCAGCTGGGGGACAGACCGAAGAAACATTCAGTACTTC. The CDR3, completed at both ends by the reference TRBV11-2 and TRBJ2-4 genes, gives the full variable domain EAGVAQSPRYKIIEKRQSVAFWCNPISGHATLYWYQQILGQGPKLLIQFQNNGVVDDSQLPKDRFSAERLKGVDSTLKIQPAKLEDSAVYLCASSWGTDRRNIQYFGAGTRLSVL.